The 22 T cell receptor beta chains listed next were all sequenced from one sample in a study of beta chain features in type 1 diabetes. Since all of the isolated RNA was reverse transcribed, expressed TCRB transcripts were what got sequenced. Generated by immunoSEQ multiplex PCR, the TCRdb table keeps only in-frame clones and is missing some. Altogether about 930,000 clones are present, 15% to 20% being singletons, with the ten largest covering 0.023%. The sequenced sample consisted of naive CD4+ T cells from blood. These receptors were collected from a woman between 18 and 29 years old in good health.

This clone was detected a few times. The chain has TRBV6-6 and TRBJ2-7, with unresolved D. Germline V CDR1 and CDR2: MNHNY, SVGAGI (reference sequence). This CDR3 has 14 amino acids. V shed 0 bases and J shed 5 bases, with 11 bases lying between them. The CDR3 here is CASSYSTARDEQYF. The CDR3 DNA reads TGTGCCAGCAGTTACTCGACTGCAAGGGACGAGCAGTACTTC.

V gene TRBV7-2 combines with J gene TRBJ2-7; 9 positions match TRBD1. The length of the CDR3 is 15 residues. CDR1 is SGHTA, CDR2 FQGNSA, per germline. The V segment lost 1 base and the J segment 3 bases; nucleotides outside the gene matches: 4. The CDR3 sequence: CASSLGDRAVYEQYF. The CDR3 DNA sequence: TGTGCCAGCAGCTTAGGGGACAGGGCGGTCTACGAGCAGTACTTC.

V is TRBV19 and J is TRBJ2-2; either TRBD1 or TRBD2 may fit D (7 bases each). The CDR3 length is 15 residues. Trimming left V 10 bases short and J 7 bases short, with 22 bases between. In germline, CDR1 is LNHDA, CDR2 SQIVND (reference sequence). Written as DNA, the CDR3 is TGTGCCACCGAAAGCAGGGGGAGGGTTGTCGGGGAGCTGTTTTTT. It codes for CATESRGRVVGELFF.

V is TRBV4-1 and J is TRBJ2-1, with no clear D. Trimming stripped 1 base from V and 0 bases from J, with 7 bases between. The CDR3 spans 15 residues. Germline loops: CDR1 MGHRA, CDR2 YSYEKL. In DNA, the CDR3 is TGCGCCAGCAGCCAAGTAAGGAGCTCCTACAATGAGCAGTTCTTC. Encoded protein: CASSQVRSSYNEQFF.

The rearrangement uses TRBV18 and TRBJ2-7; TRBD2 aligns across 10 bases. With V trimmed by 1 base and J by 7 bases, 7 bases remained unmatched. This CDR3 spans 15 amino acids. The germline V gene encodes CDR1 KGHSH and CDR2 LQKENI. The CDR3 nucleotides are TGTGCCAGCTCACCACAAGCTAGCGGGAGTTGGGAGCAGTACTTC. The encoded protein is CASSPQASGSWEQYF.

This clone occurred a few times. The chain combines TRBV7-2 with TRBJ2-7, with 8 positions matching TRBD2. Germline-derived CDR1 and CDR2 are SGHTA and FQGNSA. The CDR3 has 15 amino acids. The V segment lost 1 base and the J segment 3 bases; nucleotides outside the gene matches: 5. This CDR3 reads CASSLVGLEGYEQYF. CDR3 nucleotides: TGTGCCAGCAGCTTAGTGGGACTAGAGGGCTACGAGCAGTACTTC.

The V call is TRBV7-2, the J call TRBJ2-1; 11 positions match TRBD2. V was pared by 1 base and J by 1 base, with 9 bases of the junction left unmatched. This CDR3 spans 19 amino acids. Germline assignment: CDR1 SGHTA and CDR2 FQGNSA. As DNA, the CDR3 is TGTGCCAGCAGCTTAGGAGGGTCGGGACTAGCGGCTTCCTACAATGAGCAGTTCTTC. Translation: CASSLGGSGLAASYNEQFF.

A word on this clone: A much larger clone sits a single nucleotide away, making a read error possible. The sample has other DNA sequences that encode this CDR3 too. The chain links TRBV7-2 to TRBJ1-1, with no clear D. CDR3 size: 13 residues. Trimming removed 0 bases at V and 2 bases at J, with 4 bases between. Looked up from germline, CDR1 is SGHTA and CDR2 is FQGNSA. CDR3: CASSLAGNTEAFF. CDR3 DNA sequence: TGTGCCAGCAGCTTAGCAGGAAACACTGAAGCTTTCTTT. The variable domain in full, with the rest retrieved from reference TRBV7-2 and TRBJ1-1, is GAGVSQSPSNKVTEKGKDVELRCDPISGHTALYWYRQSLGQGLEFLIYFQGNSAPDKSGLPSDRFSAERTGGSVSTLTIQRTQQEDSAVYLCASSLAGNTEAFFGQGTRLTVV.

This clone was counted once. The chain couples TRBV5-1 to TRBJ2-7, with D hard to call. The V end lost 4 bases, the J end lost 3 bases, and 11 bases lay between the germline ends. CDR1 and CDR2 from the germline V gene are SGHRS and YFSETQ. CDR3 size: 13 residues. The CDR3 is CASSRNDNYEQYF. The CDR3 DNA follows: TGCGCCAGCAGCCGGAACGATAACTACGAGCAGTACTTC.

The genes are TRBV7-2 and TRBJ2-4, with unresolved D. The CDR3 is 11 residues long. From germline, CDR1 is SGHTA and CDR2 FQGNSA. Trimming removed 5 bases at V and 10 bases at J, with 9 bases between. The CDR3 here is CASSLSEIQYF. The CDR3 DNA is TGTGCCAGCAGCCTGTCAGAGATTCAGTACTTC.

V and J are TRBV7-3 and TRBJ2-1; TRBD2 matches 8 bases. Trimming cost V 5 bases and J 4 bases; bases outside gene matches: 7. Germline values: CDR1 SGHTA, CDR2 FQGTGA. The CDR3 has 15 residues. The CDR3 sequence: CASSPTSGLYNEQFF. The CDR3 DNA reads TGTGCCAGCAGCCCTACTAGCGGCCTATACAATGAGCAGTTCTTC. Full variable domain (rest looked up from reference TRBV7-3 and TRBJ2-1): GAGVSQTPSNKVTEKGKYVELRCDPISGHTALYWYRQSLGQGPEFLIYFQGTGAADDSGLPNDRFFAVRPEGSVSTLKIQRTERGDSAVYLCASSPTSGLYNEQFFGPGTRLTVL.

The CDR3, as DNA: TGTGCCAGCAGCTTGCACTGGAACACTGAAGCTTTCTTT. Encoded protein: CASSLHWNTEAFF. The rearrangement links TRBV5-4 to TRBJ1-1; no firm D call. V was shortened by 1 base and J by 1 base, with 5 bases between the two germline ends. The V gene's germline CDR1 is SGHNT and CDR2 YYREEE (reference sequence). The CDR3 is 13 amino acids.

This clone was found a few times. This chain links TRBV28 with TRBJ2-7, with 9 nucleotides matching TRBD1. Trimming at V came to 6 bases and at J to 2 bases, leaving 8 bases not matched to a gene. Per germline, CDR1 MDHEN and CDR2 SYDVKM. The length of the CDR3 is 15 residues. CDR3 coding DNA: TGTGCCAGCAGCCGCCCCCACAGGGGGCCCTACGAGCAGTACTTC. Protein product: CASSRPHRGPYEQYF.

J is TRBJ2-3 and V is TRBV7-3; the D gene is possibly TRBD2 (5 bases). This CDR3 is 13 amino acids long. Germline V gene lookup returns CDR1 SGHTA and CDR2 FQGTGA. Trimming cost V 2 bases and J 5 bases, with 8 bases left between them. In DNA, the CDR3 is TGTGCCAGCAGCTTAGAGAGGGAAGATACGCAGTATTTT. This sequence encodes CASSLEREDTQYF.

A few counts support this clone. This chain joins TRBV7-2 and TRBJ2-1; the D is unclear. Per the germline V gene, CDR1 is SGHTA and CDR2 is FQGNSA. Trimming pared 5 bases from V and 0 bases from J, leaving 8 bases between. The CDR3 is 14 residues long. CDR3 residues: CASSPYGSYNEQFF. CDR3 sequence (DNA): TGTGCCAGCAGCCCCTATGGCTCCTACAATGAGCAGTTCTTC. The full variable domain, with the rest looked up from reference TRBV7-2 and TRBJ2-1, is GAGVSQSPSNKVTEKGKDVELRCDPISGHTALYWYRQSLGQGLEFLIYFQGNSAPDKSGLPSDRFSAERTGGSVSTLTIQRTQQEDSAVYLCASSPYGSYNEQFFGPGTRLTVL.

The gene calls are TRBV2 and TRBJ1-1, with TRBD1 matching 9 bases. Germline assignment: CDR1 SNHLY and CDR2 FYNNEI. CDR3 size: 15 residues. Unmatched junction bases numbered 11, after V lost 6 bases and J lost 6 bases. CDR3 DNA sequence: TGTGCCAGCAGGGGGGAACAGGGGGCCTTTGCTGAAGCTTTCTTT. Translated, it gives CASRGEQGAFAEAFF.

V gene TRBV7-9 combines with J gene TRBJ2-1; 13 bases align to TRBD2. Germline trimming cut 3 bases from V and 7 bases from J; bases unmatched to any gene: 6. The CDR3 totals 16 residues. Germline-derived CDR1 and CDR2 are SEHNR and FQNEAQ (reference sequence). The chain's CDR3 is CASSFMGTSGMNEQFF. CDR3 DNA: TGTGCCAGCAGCTTCATGGGGACTAGCGGGATGAATGAGCAGTTCTTC.

V usage is TRBV15 and J usage is TRBJ2-3, with 7 bases matching TRBD2. Trimming took 3 bases from V and 11 from J; bases not matched to a gene: 8. The germline CDR1 and CDR2 sequences are LNHNV and YYDKDF (reference sequence). The CDR3 covers 13 residues. The CDR3 DNA follows: TGTGCCACCAGCAGCCCGGGGGAGGGGAGGCAGTATTTT. Protein: CATSSPGEGRQYF.

The chain links TRBV29-1 to TRBJ2-5; TRBD2 matches 14 bases. V was clipped by 7 bases and J by 4 bases; unmatched bases: 8. CDR1 and CDR2 (germline): SQVTM, ANQGSEA. The CDR3 is 15 amino acids. CDR3 sequence reads: CSGKRTSGRRETQYF. The DNA of the CDR3 is TGCAGCGGGAAGAGGACTAGCGGGAGGCGAGAGACCCAGTACTTC.

The chain is built from TRBV6-5 and TRBJ1-2; no clear D gene. V dropped 6 bases and J dropped 1 base, with 6 bases sitting between them. The CDR3 has 12 amino acids. The V gene's germline CDR1 is MNHEY and CDR2 SVGAGI. The CDR3 nucleotides read TGTGCCAGCAGCCAAGATAACTATGGCTACACCTTC. It specifies CASSQDNYGYTF.

The rearrangement links TRBV4-1 to TRBJ2-7, with TRBD2 as a possible D gene (6 bases). The CDR3 spans 14 residues. The V end was cut by 4 bases, the J end by 2 bases, with 12 bases between. Germline CDR1 is MGHRA and CDR2 is YSYEKL. CDR3 in DNA: TGCGCCAGCAGCCCGGGGACTCTAACCTACGAGCAGTACTTC. Its translation: CASSPGTLTYEQYF.

The chain combines TRBV6-1 with TRBJ1-2, with a weak D call TRBD1 (6 bases). Trimming left V 8 bases short and J 0 bases short, with 10 bases between. CDR3 length equals 13 residues. Per the germline V gene, CDR1 is MNHNS and CDR2 is SASEGT. The CDR3 DNA sequence: TGTGCCAGCCTAGGACAGACTAACTATGGCTACACCTTC. Encoded protein: CASLGQTNYGYTF.